This note documents a single T cell receptor (beta chain) sequence. Its antigen is as yet unknown. The CDR3 contains 14 residues. CDR1 and CDR2 (germline): MNHNS, SASEGT. V was trimmed by 6 bases and J by 7 bases, leaving 19 bases between them. As for time point: late sampling 161 to 241 days after vaccination in a few convalescent patients. As to treatment: roughly 11-day PBMC culture with coronavirus spike peptide pools or control peptides (ViraFEST assay). With the Oncomine TCR Beta short-read assay, DNA from cultured CD4+ T cells was sequenced. TCRdb itself ran the PCR reads through MiXCR, one entry per CDR3 protein. The sample yields about 24,000 distinct CDR3 sequences, about two fifths seen once. This sample is part of a study of vaccination and CD4 T cells after COVID-19.

This receptor was identified in a human donor who had recovered from COVID-19. This specimen consisted of CD4+ T cells from blood, cultured in vitro, obtained about 7 months after SARS-CoV-2 vaccination. The rearrangement links TRBV6-1 to TRBJ2-7; possibly TRBD1 for D (6 bases). The CDR3 reads CASSDRWTVGEQYF. The CDR3 DNA sequence: TGTGCCAGCAGCGACCGGTGGACAGTTGGGGAGCAGTACTTC.